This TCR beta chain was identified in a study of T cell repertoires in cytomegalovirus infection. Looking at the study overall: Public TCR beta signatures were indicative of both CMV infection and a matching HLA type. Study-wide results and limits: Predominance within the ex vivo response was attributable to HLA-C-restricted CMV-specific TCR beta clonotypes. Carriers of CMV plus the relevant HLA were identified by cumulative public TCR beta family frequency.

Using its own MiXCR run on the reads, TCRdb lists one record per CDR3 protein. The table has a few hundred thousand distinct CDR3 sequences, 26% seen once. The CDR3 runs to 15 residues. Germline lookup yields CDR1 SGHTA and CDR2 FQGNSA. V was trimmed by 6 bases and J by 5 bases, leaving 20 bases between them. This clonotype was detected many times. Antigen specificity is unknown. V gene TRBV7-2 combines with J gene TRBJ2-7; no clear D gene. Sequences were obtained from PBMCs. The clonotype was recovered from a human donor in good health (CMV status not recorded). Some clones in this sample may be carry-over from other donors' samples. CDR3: CASRPNSGPSDEQYF. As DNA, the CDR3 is TGTGCCAGCAGACCGAACTCGGGTCCGTCGGACGAGCAGTACTTC.